These 30 T cell receptor beta chains were sequenced from one sample in a study of T cell responses to AZD1222 COVID-19 vaccine. Data came from immunoSEQ multiplex PCR; TCRdb stores just in-frame clones and leaves some out. The profile shows 250,000 or so clones, approximately 95% of them singletons. Sample: peripheral blood, taken on day 0 of AZD1222 vaccination. The receptor set was obtained from an adult in good health.

The chain carries TRBV25-1 and TRBJ1-1; D call uncertain. V lost 10 bases and J 0 bases, leaving 12 bases between the germline ends. This CDR3 region has 13 residues. CDR1 and CDR2 from the germline V gene are MGHDK and SYGVNS. The CDR3 loop is CATTSGLNTEAFF. CDR3 coding DNA: TGTGCCACCACCAGCGGATTGAACACTGAAGCTTTCTTT.

The chain carries TRBV20-1 and TRBJ1-4, with D perhaps TRBD1 (5 bases). Germline V CDR1 and CDR2: DFQATT, SNEGSKA (reference sequence). The germline V and J ends were trimmed by 3 bases and 3 bases, with 14 bases remaining between them. This CDR3 has 15 amino acids. DNA of the CDR3: TGCAGTGCTAGTTTATCAGGACACCCTAATGAAAAACTGTTTTTT. Its translation is CSASLSGHPNEKLFF.

The V gene is TRBV19, the J gene TRBJ2-5, with D possibly being TRBD2 (7 bases). The CDR3 runs 14 residues. Trimming cost V 7 bases and J 1 base, with 13 bases left between them. Looked up from germline, CDR1 is LNHDA and CDR2 is SQIVND (reference sequence). The CDR3 loop reads CASNGGAAQETQYF. In nucleotides, the CDR3 is TGTGCCAGTAATGGGGGGGCGGCCCAAGAGACCCAGTACTTC.

The chain links TRBV3-1 (or the pseudogene TRBV3-2) to TRBJ1-3; D not certain. The germline V gene has CDR1 LGHDT and CDR2 YNNKEL (reference sequence). The V and J ends lost 3 bases and 0 bases respectively, with 3 bases between them. The CDR3 extends over 13 amino acids. CDR3 in amino acids: CASSQASGNTIYF. The CDR3 bases are TGTGCCAGCAGCCAGGCCTCTGGAAACACCATATATTTT.

The chain recombines TRBV5-4 with TRBJ2-2, with a tentative D call TRBD1 (5 bases). The CDR3 spans 13 residues. The V end lost 5 bases, the J end lost 6 bases, and 11 bases lay between the germline ends. Germline CDR1 SGHNT, CDR2 YYREEE (reference sequence). The CDR3 DNA sequence: TGTGCCAGCAGAGGCAGGGAAGCCGGGGAGCTGTTTTTT. Its translation is CASRGREAGELFF. The full variable domain, with the rest looked up from reference TRBV5-4 and TRBJ2-2, is ETGVTQSPTHLIKTRGQQVTLRCSSQSGHNTVSWYQQALGQGPQFIFQYYREEENGRGNFPPRFSGLQFPNYSSELNVNALELDDSALYLCASRGREAGELFFGEGSRLTVL.

V gene TRBV27 combines with J gene TRBJ2-7; D may be TRBD1 or TRBD2 (5 bases each). The CDR3 is 13 residues long. V shed 2 bases and J shed 4 bases, with 9 bases lying between them. Germline lookup yields CDR1 MNHEY and CDR2 SMNVEV (reference sequence). The CDR3 sequence: CASSLQGAYEQYF. CDR3 nucleotides: TGTGCCAGCAGTTTACAGGGAGCGTACGAGCAGTACTTC.

The J gene is TRBJ2-5, the V gene TRBV21-1; TRBD2 is taken as the D call from the table, unchecked against the DNA. TRBV21-1 is deemed a pseudogene. The CDR3 has 17 residues. CDR3 protein: CASSKALRTSSGETQYF. In nucleotides, the CDR3 is TGTGCCAGCAGCAAAGCTCTGAGGACTAGCAGCGGCGAGACCCAGTACTTC.

The chain couples TRBV5-1 to TRBJ2-7, with 7 bases lining up with TRBD1. Germline values: CDR1 SGHRS, CDR2 YFSETQ. V lost 0 bases to trimming and J lost 7 bases; unmatched junction nucleotides: 7. The CDR3 extends over 14 amino acids. As DNA, the CDR3 is TGCGCCAGCAGCTTGGAAGAGGGGGCGAGGGAGCAGTACTTC. This sequence encodes CASSLEEGAREQYF.

The chain is built from TRBV7-3 and TRBJ2-1, with 10 bases fitting TRBD1. The length of the CDR3 is 13 residues. Per germline, CDR1 SGHTA and CDR2 FQGTGA. Trimming cost V 4 bases and J 9 bases; bases outside gene matches: 3. CDR3 in DNA: TGTGCCAGCAGCTACTGGACAGGGGGTGAGCAGTTCTTC. Its translation is CASSYWTGGEQFF.

This clone was counted only a few times. V and J are TRBV28 and TRBJ1-2; 8 bases are a match to TRBD1. Germline-derived CDR1 and CDR2 are MDHEN and SYDVKM. This CDR3 spans 14 amino acids. Trimming cost V 10 bases and J 2 bases; bases outside gene matches: 9. This CDR3 is CAITRTGINYGYTF. CDR3 nucleotide sequence: TGTGCCATTACTAGGACAGGGATAAACTATGGCTACACCTTC.

The CDR3 DNA reads TGTGCCAGCAGCCTTACTAGCGGAGACTACAATGAGCAGTTCTTC. Protein product: CASSLTSGDYNEQFF. The V and J genes are TRBV6-5 and TRBJ2-1; 8 bases align to TRBD2. From germline, CDR1 is MNHEY and CDR2 SVGAGI. The CDR3 runs 15 residues. Losses at the gene ends were 6 bases for V and 3 bases for J; bases not matched to a gene: 7.

The V gene is TRBV15, the J gene TRBJ2-1; 7 bases line up with TRBD1. V lost 5 bases and J lost 1; bases outside the gene matches: 2. From germline, CDR1 is LNHNV and CDR2 YYDKDF (reference sequence). CDR3 length equals 14 residues. The CDR3 DNA follows: TGTGCCACCAGCCTACAGGGGTCCTACAATGAGCAGTTCTTC. This codes for CATSLQGSYNEQFF.

J is TRBJ1-5 and V is TRBV2; D is perhaps TRBD1 (5 bases). V lost 5 bases and J lost 7, with 12 bases in between. The germline V gene encodes CDR1 SNHLY and CDR2 FYNNEI. CDR3 size: 13 residues. In DNA form, the CDR3 reads TGTGCCAGCAGTCAGGGCTCGGGGCAGCCCCAGCATTTT. The encoded protein is CASSQGSGQPQHF.

The V and J genes are TRBV7-9 and TRBJ1-1; tentatively, D is TRBD1 (6 bases). The CDR3 runs 14 residues. V lost 5 bases and J lost 0, with 10 bases in between. Germline V gene lookup returns CDR1 SEHNR and CDR2 FQNEAQ (reference sequence). DNA of the CDR3: TGTGCCAGCAGCCCGGACAGATTGAACACTGAAGCTTTCTTT. Residues: CASSPDRLNTEAFF.

V gene TRBV7-9 combines with J gene TRBJ2-3; D is uncertain. Trimming pared 4 bases from V and 0 bases from J, leaving 5 bases between. CDR1 is SEHNR and CDR2 is FQNEAQ in the germline V gene (reference sequence). The length of the CDR3 is 13 residues. The CDR3 DNA sequence: TGTGCCAGCAGCTGGTCTAGCACAGATACGCAGTATTTT. It codes for CASSWSSTDTQYF. Looking up the rest from reference TRBV7-9 and TRBJ2-3 gives the full variable domain: DTGVSQNPRHKITKRGQNVTFRCDPISEHNRLYWYRQTLGQGPEFLTYFQNEAQLEKSRLLSDRFSAERPKGSFSTLEIQRTEQGDSAMYLCASSWSSTDTQYFGPGTRLTVL.

The chain has TRBV6-5 and TRBJ2-7; maybe TRBD2 (5 bases). V was cut by 5 bases and J by 2 bases, with 13 bases left in between. CDR1 is MNHEY and CDR2 is SVGAGI in the germline V gene. The CDR3 loop spans 14 amino acids. The DNA for the CDR3 is TGTGCCAGCAGTCCCGGGGTGGGCCCCTACGAGCAGTACTTC. Residues: CASSPGVGPYEQYF.

The chain carries TRBV6-1 and TRBJ1-1; tentatively, D is TRBD1 (6 bases). From germline, CDR1 is MNHNS and CDR2 SASEGT. The CDR3 is 14 amino acids. Deletions cut 2 bases from V and 7 bases from J, with 14 bases between. In DNA, the CDR3 is TGTGCCAGCAGTGAAAATTGGGGGGGCGGTGAAGCTTTCTTT. Its protein is CASSENWGGGEAFF.

The chain has TRBV7-9 and TRBJ2-5; 7 positions agree with TRBD2. This CDR3 comprises 15 residues. Germline CDR1 is SEHNR and CDR2 is FQNEAQ (reference sequence). J lost 5 bases, V lost 5 bases, and 11 bases had no gene match. The CDR3 coding sequence is TGTGCCAGCAGCCCTGGACTAGGAGCGGTTGAGACCCAGTACTTC. Its protein is CASSPGLGAVETQYF.

This clone came up once. This chain uses TRBV19 with TRBJ1-5; D unclear. The length of the CDR3 is 17 residues. V was trimmed by 7 bases and J by 0 bases, leaving 19 bases between them. The germline V gene has CDR1 LNHDA and CDR2 SQIVND (reference sequence). In DNA form, the CDR3 reads TGTGCCAGTAAGGGAGGTATACACAGAAATAGCAATCAGCCCCAGCATTTT. Its translation: CASKGGIHRNSNQPQHF.

The rearrangement uses TRBV20-1 and TRBJ2-7, with D possibly being TRBD1 or TRBD2 (5 bases each). This CDR3 has 15 amino acids. The germline gives CDR1 DFQATT, CDR2 SNEGSKA (reference sequence). Trimming removed 3 bases at V and 7 bases at J, with 22 bases between. CDR3 sequence (DNA): TGCAGTGCTAGTAAAGGGACCGCGGTTGAGGGTGAGCAGTACTTC. It yields the protein CSASKGTAVEGEQYF.

This clone was counted between two and nine times. The chain uses TRBV6-5 and TRBJ2-1; 7 bases map to TRBD1. V lost 4 bases, J lost 3 bases, and 3 bases stayed unmatched. CDR1 MNHEY and CDR2 SVGAGI come from the germline V gene. This CDR3 spans 14 amino acids. The CDR3 sequence: CASSSGDSYNEQFF. The CDR3 DNA follows: TGTGCCAGCAGTTCCGGGGACAGCTACAATGAGCAGTTCTTC.

The rearrangement links TRBV18 to TRBJ2-7; D is possibly TRBD1 (6 bases). CDR3 length equals 15 residues. With 1 base removed from V and 4 bases from J, the gap between germline ends came to 14 bases. Looked up from germline, CDR1 is KGHSH and CDR2 is LQKENI. CDR3 amino acids: CASSPLGQHDYEQYF. DNA for the CDR3: TGTGCCAGCTCACCACTAGGACAGCACGATTACGAGCAGTACTTC.

V gene TRBV28 combines with J gene TRBJ1-2, with 7 bases fitting TRBD1. Per the germline V gene, CDR1 is MDHEN and CDR2 is SYDVKM. The CDR3 runs to 14 residues. V was clipped by 8 bases and J by 5 bases; unmatched bases: 11. The CDR3 region is CASAFGRGMYGYTF. CDR3 nucleotide sequence: TGTGCCAGCGCTTTCGGCAGGGGGATGTATGGCTACACCTTC.

Of note for this clone: The sample has other DNA sequences that encode this CDR3 too. The chain combines TRBV5-1 with TRBJ1-2; 8 bases align to TRBD1. The CDR3 covers 13 residues. Germline-derived CDR1 and CDR2 are SGHRS and YFSETQ. Losses at the gene ends were 4 bases for V and 6 bases for J; bases not matched to a gene: 5. The CDR3 reads CASSLGQGDGYTF. CDR3 in DNA: TGCGCCAGCAGCCTAGGACAGGGTGATGGCTACACCTTC. Full variable domain (rest looked up from reference TRBV5-1 and TRBJ1-2): KAGVTQTPRYLIKTRGQQVTLSCSPISGHRSVSWYQQTPGQGLQFLFEYFSETQRNKGNFPGRFSGRQFSNSRSEMNVSTLELGDSALYLCASSLGQGDGYTFGSGTRLTVV.

The chain joins TRBV29-1 to TRBJ2-3; D uncertain. The CDR3 contains 11 residues. V was clipped by 0 bases and J by 3 bases, with 1 base between them. Germline CDR1 and CDR2: SQVTM and ANQGSEA. CDR3 loop: CSVEETDTQYF. In nucleotides, the CDR3 is TGCAGCGTTGAAGAGACAGATACGCAGTATTTT.

For this clone: Other DNA sequences in the sample encode the same CDR3. This chain uses TRBV28 with TRBJ1-5; D unclear. Trimming cost V 3 bases and J 3 bases, with 0 bases left between them. CDR1 is MDHEN, CDR2 SYDVKM, per germline. The CDR3 runs 11 residues. The CDR3 sequence is CASSFNQPQHF. The CDR3 DNA reads as TGTGCCAGCAGTTTCAATCAGCCCCAGCATTTT.

This clone occurred once. The chain carries TRBV19 and TRBJ1-1; perhaps TRBD1 as D (6 bases). Germline loops: CDR1 LNHDA, CDR2 SQIVND (reference sequence). This CDR3 spans 16 amino acids. The V end lost 5 bases, the J end lost 0 bases, and 16 bases lay between the germline ends. The CDR3 coding sequence is TGTGCCAGTAGTCCTCTGGGGCAGGGGTTGAACACTGAAGCTTTCTTT. Its translation: CASSPLGQGLNTEAFF.

The chain carries TRBV9 and TRBJ2-2, with D maybe TRBD1 (6 bases). Trimming took 0 bases from V and 6 from J, leaving 15 bases between them. From germline, CDR1 is SGDLS and CDR2 YYNGEE. The CDR3 contains 16 residues. The CDR3: CASSVAPRGSSGELFF. The CDR3 nucleotides read TGTGCCAGCAGCGTAGCCCCCAGGGGATCATCCGGGGAGCTGTTTTTT.

The gene calls are TRBV7-9 and TRBJ2-2, with no clear D. Trimming took off 5 bases at V and 8 bases at J, with 21 bases between the two ends. The CDR3 runs to 16 residues. Germline values: CDR1 SEHNR, CDR2 FQNEAQ (reference sequence). The DNA of the CDR3 is TGTGCCAGCAGCCCCACCCCCCCCCGAGATGGAGGGGAGCTGTTTTTT. Residues: CASSPTPPRDGGELFF.

This clone has a single count. CDR3 bases: TGTGCCAGCAGCTCAAGACAGGGGATGGGGGAGACCCAGTACTTC. Its protein is CASSSRQGMGETQYF. This rearrangement joins TRBV11-2 to TRBJ2-5, with 8 bases identical to TRBD1. The CDR3 contains 15 residues. Germline CDR1 is SGHAT and CDR2 is FQNNGV. Trimming took 4 bases from V and 5 from J; bases not matched to a gene: 9.